The 8 T cell receptor beta chains below come from one sample, sequenced in a study of early T cells in non-severe SARS-CoV-2 infection. One entry per CDR3 protein, called by TCRdb with MiXCR from the 5' RACE reads. The sample carries about 80,000 distinct CDR3 sequences, roughly 5.3% recorded once. Sequencing was performed on whole blood, taken at baseline. The receptor source for this set is an adult who was a healthcare worker with PCR-confirmed SARS-CoV-2 infection or an uninfected control (not recorded which).

This clonotype was picked up many times. The rearrangement uses TRBV7-6 and TRBJ2-1, with D uncertain. Looked up from germline, CDR1 is SGHVS and CDR2 is FNYEAQ. The V end lost 2 bases, the J end lost 10 bases, and 9 bases lay between the germline ends. The CDR3 has 12 residues. CDR3: CASSLSLSEQFF. As DNA, the CDR3 is TGTGCCAGCAGCTTATCGCTTAGCGAGCAGTTCTTC.

This clonotype was recorded a few times. The chain carries TRBV7-3 and TRBJ2-3; D uncertain. The CDR3 spans 13 residues. The V end lost 5 bases, the J end lost 0 bases, and 6 bases lay between the germline ends. CDR1 and CDR2 from the germline V gene are SGHTA and FQGTGA. The DNA for the CDR3 is TGTGCCAGCAGCCCCCTGAGCACAGATACGCAGTATTTT. It encodes CASSPLSTDTQYF.

This clonotype was counted many times. The chain couples TRBV27 to TRBJ2-2; 9 bases match TRBD2. Trimming at V came to 1 base and at J to 5 bases, leaving 5 bases not matched to a gene. Germline CDR1 MNHEY, CDR2 SMNVEV (reference sequence). The CDR3 is 16 amino acids. This chain's CDR3 is CASSLLGGRGTGELFF. The CDR3 nucleotides read TGTGCCAGCAGTTTATTGGGCGGGAGGGGGACCGGGGAGCTGTTTTTT.

This clonotype was seen many times. The V gene is TRBV4-1, the J gene TRBJ2-1, with 9 positions matching TRBD2. There are 16 residues in the CDR3. The V and J ends lost 1 base and 6 bases, in that order; junction bases with no gene match: 7. Per the germline V gene, CDR1 is MGHRA and CDR2 is YSYEKL. In nucleotides, the CDR3 is TGCGCCAGCAGCCAAGGAATAGCGGGGGTCAGCAATGAGCAGTTCTTC. Its protein product is CASSQGIAGVSNEQFF.

This clonotype was seen more than once but under ten times. The genes are TRBV27 and TRBJ2-7; 9 bases are a match to TRBD2. Germline V gene data show CDR1 as MNHEY and CDR2 as SMNVEV (reference sequence). This CDR3 is 15 amino acids long. V was pared by 2 bases and J by 0 bases, with 2 bases of the junction left unmatched. The CDR3 DNA reads as TGTGCCAGCAGTTTAAGACTAGCGGACTCCTACGAGCAGTACTTC. Translated: CASSLRLADSYEQYF.

This clonotype was counted at least ten times. The chain links TRBV4-2 to TRBJ2-1, with a weak D call TRBD1 (7 bases). CDR3 size: 17 residues. Per germline, CDR1 LGHNA and CDR2 YNFKEQ. Trimming pared 0 bases from V and 8 bases from J, leaving 20 bases between. CDR3 nucleotides: TGTGCCAGCAGCCAAGATTCCATTAGGCAGGGGGGCTATGAGCAGTTCTTC. Translating it yields CASSQDSIRQGGYEQFF.

This clonotype was counted many times. This chain joins TRBV4-2 and TRBJ2-3; 9 bases fit TRBD2. The CDR3 runs 15 residues. The V segment lost 0 bases and the J segment 4 bases; nucleotides outside the gene matches: 2. Per germline, CDR1 LGHNA and CDR2 YNFKEQ. The DNA of the CDR3 is TGTGCCAGCAGCCAAGAGCGGGAGGGCCCAGATACGCAGTATTTT. Its translation is CASSQEREGPDTQYF.

This sequence joins TRBV20-1 and TRBJ2-3; D uncertain. The V gene lost 1 base and the J gene lost 5 bases, with 7 bases spanning the gap. The CDR3 runs to 12 residues. The germline CDR1 and CDR2 sequences are DFQATT and SNEGSKA (reference sequence). Here the CDR3 DNA reads TGCAGTGCTAGAGGGGCGGAAGATACGCAGTATTTT. This gives the protein CSARGAEDTQYF.